This is a list of T cell receptor beta chains from one sample in a study of immune evolution from preneoplasia to lung adenocarcinoma. TCRdb keeps only in-frame clones here, not all; method: immunoSEQ multiplex PCR. This table holds several thousand clones, around 84% found once. The sample taken for sequencing was FFPE normal lung tissue adjacent to the tumor. These receptors were taken from a person aged 50 to 70 with lung adenocarcinoma. Each CDR3 is given with its conserved first and last residue. The D gene is left open where the match is weak. Clone sizes are given selectively: once, few, many, or a class where the clone is expanded.

v_call: TRBV14
j_call: TRBJ2-7
clone_size: NA
d_call: NA
cdr3_nt: TGTGCCAGCAGCCACCGAGGGGGGGTAGGCCCCGAGCAGTACTTC
cdr3_aa: CASSHRGGVGPEQYF

v_call: TRBV5-1
j_call: TRBJ1-2
clone_size: NA
d_call: NA
cdr3_nt: TGCGCCAGCAGCCCCTACAGAGCTAACTATGGCTACACCTTC
cdr3_aa: CASSPYRANYGYTF

v_call: TRBV10-3
j_call: TRBJ2-7
clone_size: NA
d_call: TRBD2
cdr3_nt: TGTGCCATCAGCAAGACTAGCGGGAGGACCTACGAGCAGTACTTC
cdr3_aa: CAISKTSGRTYEQYF

v_call: TRBV4-1
j_call: TRBJ2-1
clone_size: NA
d_call: NA
cdr3_nt: TGCGCCAGCAGCCAAAACAGACGAGGGTACAATGAGCAGTTCTTC
cdr3_aa: CASSQNRRGYNEQFF

v_call: TRBV2
j_call: TRBJ2-5
clone_size: NA
d_call: TRBD1
cdr3_nt: TGTGCCAGCTCGGACGGGACAGGGGGTTTCCAAGAGACCCAGTACTTC
cdr3_aa: CASSDGTGGFQETQYF

v_call: TRBV20-1
j_call: TRBJ1-1
clone_size: once
d_call: NA
cdr3_nt: TGCAGTGCTAGAGATTGGGTTGAAGCTTTCTTT
cdr3_aa: CSARDWVEAFF

v_call: TRBV30
j_call: TRBJ1-1
clone_size: NA
d_call: NA
cdr3_nt: TGTGCCTGGAGTTGGCAGGGTGGCACTGAAGCTTTCTTT
cdr3_aa: CAWSWQGGTEAFF

v_call: TRBV7-9
j_call: TRBJ2-1
clone_size: NA
d_call: NA
cdr3_nt: TGTGCCAGCAGTCAAGATCAACTTCAGCAGTTCTTC
cdr3_aa: CASSQDQLQQFF

v_call: TRBV18
j_call: TRBJ2-3
clone_size: NA
d_call: TRBD2
cdr3_nt: TGTGCCAGCTCACGCGTAGCGGGAACAGATACGCAGTATTTT
cdr3_aa: CASSRVAGTDTQYF

v_call: TRBV7-6
j_call: TRBJ2-5
clone_size: NA
d_call: NA
cdr3_nt: TGTGCCAGCAGCCCCGGGGGGACCCAGTACTTC
cdr3_aa: CASSPGGTQYF

v_call: TRBV2
j_call: TRBJ2-7
clone_size: NA
d_call: TRBD1
cdr3_nt: TGTGCCAGCAGTGAGGACAGGGTATACGAGCAGTACTTC
cdr3_aa: CASSEDRVYEQYF

v_call: TRBV18
j_call: TRBJ2-7
clone_size: NA
d_call: TRBD2
cdr3_nt: TGTGCCAGCTCCCCCGGGAGGGACGAGCAGTACTTC
cdr3_aa: CASSPGRDEQYF

v_call: TRBV9
j_call: TRBJ2-6
clone_size: NA
d_call: NA
cdr3_nt: TGTGCCAGCAGCGTAGCTCTCGATAGTCCTGGGGCCAACGTCCTGACTTTC
cdr3_aa: CASSVALDSPGANVLTF

v_call: TRBV10-1
j_call: TRBJ1-2
clone_size: NA
d_call: NA
cdr3_nt: TGCGCCAGCACCAACCGGACAGTAGCTAACTATGGCTACACCTTC
cdr3_aa: CASTNRTVANYGYTF

v_call: TRBV4-1
j_call: TRBJ2-1
clone_size: few
d_call: NA
cdr3_nt: TGCGCCAGCAGCCGGCATCTTTCTGGACATTACAATGAGCAGTTCTTC
cdr3_aa: CASSRHLSGHYNEQFF

v_call: TRBV6-5
j_call: TRBJ2-1
clone_size: NA
d_call: TRBD2
cdr3_nt: TGTGCCAGCAATCGACTAGCGGGAGACAATGAGCAGTTCTTC
cdr3_aa: CASNRLAGDNEQFF